The 10 T cell receptor beta chains in this list originate from one sample, sequenced in a study of cytomegalovirus exposure and HLA in healthy donors. PCR involved 60 Vbeta and 13 Jbeta primers. Some clones are missing from TCRdb's copy, which holds only in-frame ones; the method was immunoSEQ multiplex PCR. The data contain some 150,000 clones, 65% to 85% of them singletons. The material sequenced was PBMCs. All receptors come from a man between 18 and 29 years old in good health and CMV-seronegative.

J is TRBJ2-7 and V is TRBV4-1; D is ambiguous. This CDR3 is 12 amino acids long. Germline V CDR1 and CDR2: MGHRA, YSYEKL. The V end lost 0 bases, the J end lost 7 bases, and 7 bases lay between the germline ends. The CDR3 reads CASSQDAKEQYF. The CDR3 DNA reads as TGCGCCAGCAGCCAAGACGCTAAAGAGCAGTACTTC.

This rearrangement joins TRBV19 to TRBJ1-1; the D gene is possibly TRBD1 (5 bases). Between the trimmed V and J ends, which lost 6 bases and 1 base, there was a span of 12 bases. There are 14 residues in the CDR3. Germline values: CDR1 LNHDA, CDR2 SQIVND (reference sequence). CDR3 in amino acids: CASSLFGQNTEAFF. CDR3 DNA: TGTGCCAGTAGCCTTTTCGGACAGAACACTGAAGCTTTCTTT.

This chain uses TRBV6-1 with TRBJ2-3, with 8 bases lining up with TRBD1. The ends lost 6 bases at V and 0 bases at J; junction bases unmatched: 5. The CDR3 has 15 residues. In germline, CDR1 is MNHNS, CDR2 SASEGT. The CDR3 DNA reads TGTGCCAGCAGGGACAGGGAAGGTAGCACAGATACGCAGTATTTT. It yields the protein CASRDREGSTDTQYF.

This chain joins TRBV7-6 and TRBJ1-3; the match to TRBD1 covers 10 bases. In germline, CDR1 is SGHVS, CDR2 FNYEAQ. The J segment lost 5 bases and the V segment lost 6 bases, leaving 7 bases of the junction unmatched. The CDR3 sequence is 15 residues long. The CDR3 DNA is TGTGCCAGCAGTCTCGACAGGGGGCTTCGAAACACCATATATTTT. Translating gives CASSLDRGLRNTIYF. Full variable domain (outside the CDR3, taken from reference TRBV7-6 and TRBJ1-3): GAGVSQSPRYKVTKRGQDVALRCDPISGHVSLYWYRQALGQGPEFLTYFNYEAQQDKSGLPNDRFSAERPEGSISTLTIQRTEQRDSAMYRCASSLDRGLRNTIYFGEGSWLTVV.

A few counts support this clone. The junction and the germline gene differ at one end; a read error may be behind it. The chain links TRBV11-3 to TRBJ2-6, with a possible D match to TRBD1 (5 bases). From germline, CDR1 is SGHNT and CDR2 YENEEA. This CDR3 is 16 amino acids long. The CDR3 here is CASSHDMSSGANGLTF. In nucleotides, the CDR3 is TGTGCCAGCAGCCACGACATGAGCTCTGGGGCCAACGGCCTGACTTTC.

The chain is built from TRBV2 and TRBJ2-3; perhaps TRBD1 as D (6 bases). This CDR3 is 15 amino acids long. Germline V CDR1 and CDR2: SNHLY, FYNNEI. V shed 7 bases and J shed 0 bases, with 14 bases lying between them. The CDR3 loop reads CASKMTGGSTDTQYF. The CDR3 DNA reads as TGTGCCAGCAAGATGACAGGTGGGAGCACAGATACGCAGTATTTT.

The genes are TRBV5-1 and TRBJ2-7, with 7 bases that match TRBD1. Losses at the gene ends were 3 bases for V and 2 bases for J; bases not matched to a gene: 5. Germline CDR1 and CDR2: SGHRS and YFSETQ. The CDR3 is made up of 14 amino acids. CDR3 loop: CASSWETGTYEQYF. Here the CDR3 DNA reads TGCGCCAGCAGCTGGGAGACAGGGACCTACGAGCAGTACTTC.

The rearrangement links TRBV30 to TRBJ2-1; D call uncertain. V lost 0 bases and J 4 bases, leaving 10 bases between the germline ends. CDR3 length equals 14 residues. Germline V gene data show CDR1 as GTSNPN and CDR2 as SVGIG (reference sequence). CDR3 sequence (DNA): TGTGCCTGGAGTGTAGATTACAGATACAATGAGCAGTTCTTC. It yields the protein CAWSVDYRYNEQFF.

The gene calls are TRBV18 and TRBJ2-7; TRBD2 matches at 12 bases. This CDR3 comprises 16 residues. V dropped 4 bases and J dropped 2; count of bases not matched to a gene: 6. Germline V gene data show CDR1 as KGHSH and CDR2 as LQKENI. The CDR3 nucleotides are TGTGCCAGCTCACTATCTGCTAGCGGGGGGGCCTACGAGCAGTACGTC. Translating it yields CASSLSASGGAYEQYV.

The V and J genes are TRBV5-1 and TRBJ1-1; weak D call: TRBD1 (5 bases). V lost 3 bases, J lost 0 bases, and 12 bases lay in between. Germline V gives CDR1 SGHRS, CDR2 YFSETQ. CDR3 size: 15 residues. CDR3 residues: CASSSQGPMNTEAFF. The CDR3 DNA sequence: TGCGCCAGCAGCTCGCAGGGCCCAATGAACACTGAAGCTTTCTTT. Full variable domain (missing parts from reference TRBV5-1 and TRBJ1-1): KAGVTQTPRYLIKTRGQQVTLSCSPISGHRSVSWYQQTPGQGLQFLFEYFSETQRNKGNFPGRFSGRQFSNSRSEMNVSTLELGDSALYLCASSSQGPMNTEAFFGQGTRLTVV.